This T cell receptor (beta chain) is from a study of shared clonotypes between healthy human individuals. The CDR3 is 12 amino acids. Trimming stripped 5 bases from V and 4 bases from J, with 7 bases between. Looked up from germline, CDR1 is SGHAT and CDR2 is FQNNGV. As regards this clone: No antigen is known for it.

Findings and caveats of the study: Among donors, the sharing of clonotypes was expected to be influenced by sequencing depth. Across subsets, estimated richness was generally greater for naive than for memory populations. It was observed that about 5% of naive CD4 clonotypes were shared across several donors.

Assay used: immunoSEQ multiplex PCR; TCRdb lists only in-frame clones, some missing. Found here are more than 1 million clones, about 80% of them singletons; the top ten hold more than 0.5%. The material sequenced was memory CD4+ T cells from PBMCs. The subset here: CD45RA-negative fraction. The origin of this receptor is a man aged 18 to 30 in good health. Some clones in this sample may be carry-over from other donors' samples. The rearrangement uses TRBV11-2 and TRBJ2-3; D is undetermined. In nucleotides, the CDR3 is TGTGCCAGCAGCCCTTACCCAGATACGCAGTATTTT. As protein: CASSPYPDTQYF.